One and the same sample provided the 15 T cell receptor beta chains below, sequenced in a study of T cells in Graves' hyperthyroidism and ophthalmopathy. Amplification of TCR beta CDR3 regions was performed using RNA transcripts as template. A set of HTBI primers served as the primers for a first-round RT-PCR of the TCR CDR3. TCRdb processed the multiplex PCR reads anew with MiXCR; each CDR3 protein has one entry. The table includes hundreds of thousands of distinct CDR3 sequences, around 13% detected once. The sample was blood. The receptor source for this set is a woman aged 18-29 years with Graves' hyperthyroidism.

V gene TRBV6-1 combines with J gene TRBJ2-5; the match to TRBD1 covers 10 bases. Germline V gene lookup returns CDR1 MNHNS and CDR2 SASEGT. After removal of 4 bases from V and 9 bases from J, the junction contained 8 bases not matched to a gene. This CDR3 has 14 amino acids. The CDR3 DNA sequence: TGTGCCAGCAGTGTACTTATGGGACAGGGGTCCCAGTACTTC. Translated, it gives CASSVLMGQGSQYF.

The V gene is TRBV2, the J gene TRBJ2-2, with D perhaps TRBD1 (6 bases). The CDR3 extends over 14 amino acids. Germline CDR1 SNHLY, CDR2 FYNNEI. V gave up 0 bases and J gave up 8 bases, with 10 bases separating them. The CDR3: CASSEAGGLGELFF. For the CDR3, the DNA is TGTGCCAGCAGTGAAGCAGGGGGTTTAGGGGAGCTGTTTTTT.

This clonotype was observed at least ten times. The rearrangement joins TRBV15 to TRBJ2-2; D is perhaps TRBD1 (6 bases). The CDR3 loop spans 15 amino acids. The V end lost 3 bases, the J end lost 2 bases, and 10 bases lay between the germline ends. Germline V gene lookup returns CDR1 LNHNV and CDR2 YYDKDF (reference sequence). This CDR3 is CATSRPRGNTGELFF. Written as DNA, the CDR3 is TGTGCCACCAGCAGGCCCAGGGGAAACACCGGGGAGCTGTTTTTT.

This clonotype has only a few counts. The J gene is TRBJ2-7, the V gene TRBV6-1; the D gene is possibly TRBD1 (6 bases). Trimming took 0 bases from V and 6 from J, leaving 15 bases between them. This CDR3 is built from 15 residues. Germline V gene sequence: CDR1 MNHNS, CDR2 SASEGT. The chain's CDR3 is CASSEAAWGPGEQYF. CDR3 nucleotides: TGTGCCAGCAGTGAAGCGGCTTGGGGGCCAGGCGAGCAGTACTTC.

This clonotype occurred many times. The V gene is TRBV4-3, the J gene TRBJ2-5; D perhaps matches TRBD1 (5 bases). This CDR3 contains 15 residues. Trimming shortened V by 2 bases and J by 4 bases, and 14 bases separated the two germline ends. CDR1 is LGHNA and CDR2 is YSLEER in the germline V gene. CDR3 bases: TGCGCCAGCAGCCAAACCACAGGACCGGGAGAGACCCAGTACTTC. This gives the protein CASSQTTGPGETQYF.

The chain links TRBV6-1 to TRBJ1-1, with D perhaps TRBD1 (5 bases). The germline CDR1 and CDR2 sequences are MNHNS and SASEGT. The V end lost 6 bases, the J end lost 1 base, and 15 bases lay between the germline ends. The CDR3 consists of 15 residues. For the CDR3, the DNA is TGTGCCAGCAGGGGGCTCGCAGGGCGGAACACTGAAGCTTTCTTT. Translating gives CASRGLAGRNTEAFF.

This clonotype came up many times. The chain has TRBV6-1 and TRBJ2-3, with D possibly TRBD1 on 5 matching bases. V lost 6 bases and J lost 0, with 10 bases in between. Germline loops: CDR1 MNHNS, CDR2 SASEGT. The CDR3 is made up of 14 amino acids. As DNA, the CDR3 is TGTGCCAGCAGCTTAGACAGTAGCACAGATACGCAGTATTTT. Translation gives CASSLDSSTDTQYF.

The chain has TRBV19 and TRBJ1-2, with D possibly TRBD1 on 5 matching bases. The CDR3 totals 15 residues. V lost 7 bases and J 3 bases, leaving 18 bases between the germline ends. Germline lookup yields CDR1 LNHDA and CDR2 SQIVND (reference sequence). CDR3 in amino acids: CASIPIGGVDYGYTF. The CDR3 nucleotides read TGTGCCAGTATCCCGATCGGAGGGGTAGACTATGGCTACACCTTC.

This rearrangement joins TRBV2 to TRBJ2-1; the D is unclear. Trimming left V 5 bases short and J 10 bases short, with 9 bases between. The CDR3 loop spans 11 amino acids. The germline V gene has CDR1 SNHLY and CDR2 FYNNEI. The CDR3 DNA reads TGTGCCAGCAGTTCGCCCTACGAGCAGTTCTTC. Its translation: CASSSPYEQFF.

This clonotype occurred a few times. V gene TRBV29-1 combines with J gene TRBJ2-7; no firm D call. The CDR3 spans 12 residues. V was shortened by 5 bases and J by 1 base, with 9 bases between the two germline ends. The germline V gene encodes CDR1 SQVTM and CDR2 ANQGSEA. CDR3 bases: TGCAGCGTTTCGTTCGGTTCCTACGAGCAGTACTTC. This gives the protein CSVSFGSYEQYF.

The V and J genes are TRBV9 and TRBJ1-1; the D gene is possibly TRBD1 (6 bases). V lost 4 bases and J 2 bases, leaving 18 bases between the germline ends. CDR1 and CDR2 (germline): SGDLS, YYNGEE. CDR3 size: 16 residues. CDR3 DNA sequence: TGTGCCAGCAGCCCGTCAATTGGAGGGGGTAACACTGAAGCTTTCTTT. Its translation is CASSPSIGGGNTEAFF.

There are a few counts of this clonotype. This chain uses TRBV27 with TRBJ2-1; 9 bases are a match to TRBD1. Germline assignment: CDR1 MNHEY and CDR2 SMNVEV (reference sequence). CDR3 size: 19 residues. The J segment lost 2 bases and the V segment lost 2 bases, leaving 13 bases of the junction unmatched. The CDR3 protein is CASSLTPGTGQRPYNEQFF. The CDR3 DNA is TGTGCCAGCAGTTTAACCCCCGGGACAGGGCAGAGACCCTACAATGAGCAGTTCTTC.

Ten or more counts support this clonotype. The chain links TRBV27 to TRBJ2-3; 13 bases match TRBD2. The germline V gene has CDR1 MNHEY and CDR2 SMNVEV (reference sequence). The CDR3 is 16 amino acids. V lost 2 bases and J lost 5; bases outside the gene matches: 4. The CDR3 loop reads CASSLTSGRAEDTQYF. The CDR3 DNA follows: TGTGCCAGCAGTTTAACTAGCGGGAGGGCCGAAGATACGCAGTATTTT.

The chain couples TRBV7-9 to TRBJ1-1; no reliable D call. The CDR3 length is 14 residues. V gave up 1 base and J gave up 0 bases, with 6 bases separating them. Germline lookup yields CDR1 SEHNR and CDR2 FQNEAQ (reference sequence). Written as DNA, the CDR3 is TGTGCCAGCAGCTTAGAGTACCTGAACACTGAAGCTTTCTTT. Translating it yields CASSLEYLNTEAFF.

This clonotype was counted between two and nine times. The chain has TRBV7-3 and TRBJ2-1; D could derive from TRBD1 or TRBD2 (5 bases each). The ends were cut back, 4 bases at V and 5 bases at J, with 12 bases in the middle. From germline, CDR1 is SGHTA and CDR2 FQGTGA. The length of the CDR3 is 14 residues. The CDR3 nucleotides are TGTGCCAGCAGCTCGTTGGGACCTGACAATGAGCAGTTCTTC. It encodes CASSSLGPDNEQFF.